The 11 T cell receptor beta chains below all came from one sample that was sequenced in a study of OX40 agonist ivuxolimab in advanced cancers. The method was immunoSEQ multiplex PCR; TCRdb's version includes in-frame clones alone and lacks a portion of them. The sample lists about 84,000 clones, more than 80% occurring once. The sample was CD4+ or CD8+ T cells sorted from blood, taken in a trial of the OX40 agonist ivuxolimab. The receptors shown here come from an adult with an advanced solid tumor such as melanoma, head and neck, liver or kidney cancer.

Written as DNA, the CDR3 is TGTGCCAGCACACAACAGGGAACGATCAACACTGAAGCTTTCTTT. Encoded protein: CASTQQGTINTEAFF. This rearrangement joins TRBV6-5 to TRBJ1-1; D may be TRBD1 (6 bases). Germline V gene sequence: CDR1 MNHEY, CDR2 SVGAGI. CDR3 length equals 15 residues. Trimming took off 7 bases at V and 2 bases at J, with 17 bases between the two ends.

The rearrangement joins TRBV5-4 to TRBJ2-3; 8 bases are a match to TRBD2. The J segment lost 4 bases and the V segment lost 0 bases, leaving 4 bases of the junction unmatched. The CDR3 covers 15 residues. The V gene's germline CDR1 is SGHNT and CDR2 YYREEE (reference sequence). CDR3 protein: CASSLGGGQADTQYF. CDR3 DNA sequence: TGTGCCAGCAGCTTGGGCGGGGGGCAAGCAGATACGCAGTATTTT.

The J gene is TRBJ1-5, the V gene TRBV4-2, with 9 bases that match TRBD1. Germline V lookup: CDR1 LGHNA, CDR2 YNFKEQ. V trimming: 2 bases; J trimming: 3 bases; junction bases outside the gene matches: 8. This CDR3 is built from 17 residues. CDR3 DNA: TGTGCCAGCAGCCAATTAAGGACAGGGGTCATCAATCAGCCCCAGCATTTT. It codes for CASSQLRTGVINQPQHF.

The chain is built from TRBV6-1 and TRBJ1-1; D gene ambiguous. The CDR3 sequence is 13 residues long. Trimming removed 7 bases at V and 0 bases at J, with 9 bases between. Germline values: CDR1 MNHNS, CDR2 SASEGT. This CDR3 is CASKRTMNTEAFF. CDR3 in DNA: TGTGCCAGCAAGCGGACGATGAACACTGAAGCTTTCTTT.

This clone has a handful of counts. The chain employs TRBV11-3 and TRBJ2-5; 8 nucleotides agree with TRBD1. This CDR3 contains 15 residues. CDR1 SGHNT and CDR2 YENEEA come from the germline V gene. V lost 5 bases and J lost 5; bases outside the gene matches: 10. The CDR3: CASSRGPGGAETQYF. In DNA form, the CDR3 reads TGTGCCAGCAGCCGGGGACCAGGGGGCGCGGAGACCCAGTACTTC. Full variable domain (missing parts from reference TRBV11-3 and TRBJ2-5): EAGVVQSPRYKIIEKKQPVAFWCNPISGHNTLYWYLQNLGQGPELLIRYENEEAVDDSQLPKDRFSAERLKGVDSTLKIQPAELGDSAVYLCASSRGPGGAETQYFGPGTRLLVL.

The V call is TRBV7-9, the J call TRBJ1-1; no reliable D call. Germline CDR1 SEHNR, CDR2 FQNEAQ (reference sequence). Trimming pared 0 bases from V and 1 base from J, leaving 6 bases between. The CDR3 length is 14 residues. The CDR3 DNA sequence: TGTGCCAGCAGCTTAGCGCGCGGGAACACTGAAGCTTTCTTT. Translation gives CASSLARGNTEAFF.

V is TRBV4-1 and J is TRBJ1-1, with D tentatively TRBD1 (5 bases). Germline CDR1 MGHRA, CDR2 YSYEKL. This CDR3 is 14 amino acids long. Deletions cut 4 bases from V and 2 bases from J, with 11 bases between. CDR3 nucleotide sequence: TGCGCCAGCAGCCTAGAAGGGGTTAACACTGAAGCTTTCTTT. Its protein product is CASSLEGVNTEAFF.

This chain connects TRBV20-1 to TRBJ1-5; 8 nucleotides line up with TRBD1. The CDR3 is 11 amino acids. V lost 6 bases and J lost 14; bases outside the gene matches: 9. Germline lookup yields CDR1 DFQATT and CDR2 SNEGSKA (reference sequence). The CDR3 reads CSATQGAREHF. The CDR3 DNA sequence: TGCAGTGCCACCCAGGGGGCGCGGGAGCATTTT.

This clone was detected only once. V and J are TRBV6-1 and TRBJ1-1; no firm D call. V was shortened by 6 bases and J by 7 bases, with 15 bases between the two germline ends. CDR3 length: 13 amino acids. CDR1 is MNHNS, CDR2 SASEGT, per germline. The CDR3 DNA sequence: TGTGCCAGCAGGGTTACAGACTCGGGTGAAGCTTTCTTT. It encodes CASRVTDSGEAFF.

The chain uses TRBV18 and TRBJ2-3, with 10 bases lining up with TRBD2. Germline CDR1 KGHSH, CDR2 LQKENI. This CDR3 comprises 16 residues. The J segment lost 1 base and the V segment lost 1 base, leaving 2 bases of the junction unmatched. The CDR3 sequence is CASSPRLAGGTDTQYF. As DNA, the CDR3 is TGTGCCAGCTCACCACGTCTAGCGGGGGGCACAGATACGCAGTATTTT. Full variable domain (missing parts from reference TRBV18 and TRBJ2-3): NAGVMQNPRHLVRRRGQEARLRCSPMKGHSHVYWYRQLPEEGLKFMVYLQKENIIDESGMPKERFSAEFPKEGPSILRIQQVVRGDSAAYFCASSPRLAGGTDTQYFGPGTRLTVL.

This chain uses TRBV5-6 with TRBJ2-3, with D possibly TRBD1 on 6 matching bases. Trimming took off 1 base at V and 4 bases at J, with 10 bases between the two ends. Germline V gives CDR1 SGHDT, CDR2 YYEEEE. CDR3 size: 14 residues. In DNA, the CDR3 is TGTGCCAGCAGCTTGTCCAGGGGATCAGATACGCAGTATTTT. This encodes CASSLSRGSDTQYF.